This TCR beta chain was captured in a study of blood T cell repertoires in COVID-19. Clones were sequenced by immunoSEQ multiplex PCR, and TCRdb holds only the in-frame ones, with some missing. The sample records 250,000 to 300,000 clones, around 80% being singletons. CDR3 length equals 12 residues. V was clipped by 2 bases and J by 7 bases; unmatched bases: 0. Germline V gives CDR1 SGHAT, CDR2 FQNNGV. This clone has only one observation. This sequence was found in a man younger than 45 with acute COVID-19. The chain has TRBV11-2 and TRBJ1-1, with TRBD1 matching over 8 bases. Sequenced sample: PBMCs or T cells enriched from blood (not recorded which). The DNA for the CDR3 is TGTGCCAGCAGCTTAACAGGGGGTGAAGCTTTCTTT. It codes for CASSLTGGEAFF.